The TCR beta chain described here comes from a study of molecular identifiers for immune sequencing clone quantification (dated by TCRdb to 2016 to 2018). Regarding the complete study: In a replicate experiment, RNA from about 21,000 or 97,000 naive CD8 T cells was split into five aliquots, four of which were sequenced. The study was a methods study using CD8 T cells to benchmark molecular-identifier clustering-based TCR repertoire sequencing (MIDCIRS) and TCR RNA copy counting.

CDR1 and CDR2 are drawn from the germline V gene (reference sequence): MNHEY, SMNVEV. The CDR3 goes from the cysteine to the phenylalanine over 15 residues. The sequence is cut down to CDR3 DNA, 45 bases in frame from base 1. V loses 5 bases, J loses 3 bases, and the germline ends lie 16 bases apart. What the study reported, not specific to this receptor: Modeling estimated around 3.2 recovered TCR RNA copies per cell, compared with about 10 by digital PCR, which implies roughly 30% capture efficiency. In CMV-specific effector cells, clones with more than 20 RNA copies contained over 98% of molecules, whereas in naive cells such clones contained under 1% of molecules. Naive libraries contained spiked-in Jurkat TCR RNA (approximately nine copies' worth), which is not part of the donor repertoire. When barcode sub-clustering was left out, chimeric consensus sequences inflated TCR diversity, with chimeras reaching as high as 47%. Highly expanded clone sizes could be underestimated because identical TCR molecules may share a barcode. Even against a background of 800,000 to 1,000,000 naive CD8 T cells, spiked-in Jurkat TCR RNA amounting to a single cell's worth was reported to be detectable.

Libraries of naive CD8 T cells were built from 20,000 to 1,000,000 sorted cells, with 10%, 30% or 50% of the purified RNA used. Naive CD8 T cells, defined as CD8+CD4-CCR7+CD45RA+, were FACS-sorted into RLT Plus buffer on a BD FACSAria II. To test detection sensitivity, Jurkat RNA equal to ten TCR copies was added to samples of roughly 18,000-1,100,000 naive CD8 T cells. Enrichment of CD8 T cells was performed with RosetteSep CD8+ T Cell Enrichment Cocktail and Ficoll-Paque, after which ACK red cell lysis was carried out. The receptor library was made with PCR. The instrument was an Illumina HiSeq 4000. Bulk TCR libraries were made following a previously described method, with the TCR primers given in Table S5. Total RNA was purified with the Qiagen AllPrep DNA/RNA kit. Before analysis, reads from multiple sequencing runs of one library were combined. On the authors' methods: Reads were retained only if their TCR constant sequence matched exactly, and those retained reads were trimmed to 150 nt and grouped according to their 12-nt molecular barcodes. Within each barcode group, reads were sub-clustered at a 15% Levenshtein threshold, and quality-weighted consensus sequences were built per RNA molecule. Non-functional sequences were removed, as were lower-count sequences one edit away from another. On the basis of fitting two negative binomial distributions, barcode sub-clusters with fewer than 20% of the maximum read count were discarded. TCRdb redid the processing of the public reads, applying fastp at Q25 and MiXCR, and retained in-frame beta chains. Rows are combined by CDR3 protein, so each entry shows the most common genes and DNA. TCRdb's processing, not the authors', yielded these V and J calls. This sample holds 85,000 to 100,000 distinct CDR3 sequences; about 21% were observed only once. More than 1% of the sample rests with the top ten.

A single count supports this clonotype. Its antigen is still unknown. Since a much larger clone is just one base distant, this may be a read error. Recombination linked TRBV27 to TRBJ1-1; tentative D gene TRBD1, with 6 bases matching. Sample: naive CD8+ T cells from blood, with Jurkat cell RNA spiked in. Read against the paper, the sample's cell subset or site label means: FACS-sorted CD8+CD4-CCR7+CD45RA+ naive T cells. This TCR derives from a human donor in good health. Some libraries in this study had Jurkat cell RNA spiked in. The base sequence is TGTGCCAGCAGTACGCTCCAGGGGTTGGACACTGAAGCTTTCTTT. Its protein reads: CASSTLQGLDTEAFF.